This T cell receptor beta chain was retrieved from a study of T cells in Graves' hyperthyroidism and ophthalmopathy (dated 2019 in TCRdb). About the study as a whole: To identify TCR V-J signatures that set the groups apart, the researchers used a discovery cohort of about a hundred patients, made up of fewer than 50 with Graves' ophthalmopathy and 57 with stable Graves' hyperthyroidism. An independent validation cohort of about 20 hyperthyroidism patients and approximately 15 patients who later progressed to ophthalmopathy tested prospective prediction of ophthalmopathy. The roughly 100 discovery patients were randomly split 7:3 into training and test sets. In addition, the study compared T-cell repertoires in thyroid tissue and in blood from roughly 6 Graves' hyperthyroidism patients. After sampling, hyperthyroidism patients received methimazole starting at 30 mg daily, and ophthalmopathy patients received high-dose intravenous methylprednisolone. The paper reports TCR Vbeta CDR3 sequencing of more than 120 peripheral blood samples: approximately 43 ophthalmopathy, about 75 hyperthyroidism and some 17 progressor patients.

As for this clonotype: The antigen it recognizes is unknown. Base qualities are not recorded, but no much larger clone differs from it by a single base.

Study-wide findings and limitations: In validation, the model predicted progression to ophthalmopathy a median of about 6.5 months before onset, with roughly 70% sensitivity and around 76% specificity. Blood samples also contained most of the expanded thyroid clonotypes (frequency above 0.001), which suggests that blood repertoires may reflect thyroid immune responses. In cross-validation, a model built on a 13 V-J signature told ophthalmopathy apart from stable hyperthyroidism with 85% to 90% sensitivity and around 83% specificity, and in testing the same model reached 80%/75%. No statistical method was used to set the sample size in advance, and investigators knew the group allocation.

Looking up the germline V gene yields CDR1 KGHDR and CDR2 SFDVKD. From the cysteine through the phenylalanine, the CDR3 covers 16 amino acids. The retained sequence is limited to the CDR3, 48 bases, with the frame set at the first base. Trimming takes 5 bases from V and 1 base from J, and the germline ends sit 14 bases apart. Graves' hyperthyroidism was defined as stable when no progression to ophthalmopathy occurred over 18 months of follow-up. Hyperthyroidism patients were newly diagnosed, had a disease duration of under 2 months, and were aged 18 to 65 years. The study excluded patients with uncontrolled infections, other autoimmune diseases, pregnancy or lactation. Diagnoses were established on the basis of clinical symptoms, serum thyroxine and TRAb, thyroid ultrasound, and orbital computed tomography. Total RNA was extracted with Trizol reagent, and quality was checked on an Agilent 2100 Bioanalyzer.

Amplification of TCR beta CDR3 regions was carried out from RNA transcripts. For the first round of RT-PCR on the TCR CDR3, the HTBI primer set was used together with the Qiagen OneStep RT-PCR kit. A second multiplex PCR round built the libraries, followed by size selection and purification. The libraries were sequenced on an Illumina HiSeq2000 using paired-end 100 bp reads. The source study handled its data this way. SOAPnuke was used to process the raw data, with reads discarded if the reads contained adapters or uncalled bases, had a mean Phred below 15, or lacked an exact constant-primer or identifier match. COPE v1.2.5 was used to merge high-quality paired reads, and clonotypes were defined as unique nucleotide sequences. MiTCR v1.1 was used to align the clonotypes against IMGT TRBV, TRBD and TRBJ reference segments. The analysis was restricted to V-J combinations with a frequency above 0.0001, which together covered about 99% of the repertoires. A TCS score was defined as the ratio between F50 (clonal expansion) and ExV (chaos), using BLOSUM62-based TCRdist between CDR3 peptides within each V-J. Welch's t-statistics and random forest reduced 500 to 650 V-J features to roughly 13, which were used in a naive Bayes classifier (R e1071). Thyroid-blood repertoire similarity was quantified with the Morisita-Horn index. Starting from the raw public reads, TCRdb applied fastp trimming at Q25, assembled clones with MiXCR and retained in-frame beta chains. Rows with one shared CDR3 protein collapse into an entry with the most common genes and DNA. The V and J calls shown here were made by TCRdb, not taken from the authors' results. The sample includes roughly 570,000 distinct CDR3 sequences, with 46% observed a single time. Of the sample, around 7.7% is held by the ten largest clones.

Sequencing used peripheral blood or thyroid tissue (not recorded which). In this chain, TRBV24-1 is recombined with TRBJ1-3, and TRBD1 may be the D gene, going by 6 matching bases. The origin of this receptor is a woman under 30 with Graves' hyperthyroidism. The DNA sequence is as follows: TGTGCCACCAGTGCTTACACAGGGACATCTGGAAACACCATATATTTT. Translated, it gives CATSAYTGTSGNTIYF.